The clone carrying this T cell receptor (beta chain) appeared many times. MiXCR, run by TCRdb on the RT-PCR reads, gives a single entry per CDR3 protein. Of some 960,000 distinct CDR3 sequences in the sample, roughly 18% were seen once. This entry comes from a study of patients and donors after allogeneic stem cell transplantation. The CDR3 spans 13 residues. Trimming shortened V by 7 bases and J by 5 bases, and 12 bases separated the two germline ends. The receptor's source is a human donor who was either an allogeneic HSCT recipient or a stem cell or donor lymphocyte infusion donor (not recorded which). It is not recorded whose cells these are; they may come from a transplant donor. The rearrangement joins TRBV12-3 or TRBV12-4 to TRBJ1-5, with no clear D. Sequenced input: blood, either unsorted or a sorted T cell fraction (not recorded which). Here the CDR3 DNA reads TGTGCCAGCACCCGAGGCACCGATCAGCCCCAGCATTTT. Translated, it gives CASTRGTDQPQHF.